A selection of T cell receptor beta chains follows, all from one sample in a study of blood T cells in healthy people across ages. Each CDR3 protein is one row after TCRdb ran MiXCR on the 5' RACE reads. The sample gives about 640,000 distinct CDR3 sequences, about 30% of which show up once; roughly 14% is in the top ten. The sequenced sample consisted of blood. The receptor set was obtained from a woman over 75 in good health. Both conserved end residues are part of each CDR3.

>TRBJ2-7|TRBV20-1
CSARDMTGETYEQYF
>TRBJ2-7|TRBV30
CAGRQIAYEQYF
>TRBJ2-7|TRBV29-1
CSVDGGGDPYEQYF
>TRBJ1-1|TRBV3-1
CASSPLRGQNTEAFF
>TRBJ2-5|TRBV7-9
CASSLEGLGGETQYF
>TRBJ2-5|TRBV29-1
CSVERTEETQYF
>TRBJ1-2|TRBV7-2
CASSWTPKPGYGYTF
>TRBJ1-2|TRBV10-3
CAISVQGNYGYTF
>TRBJ2-5|TRBV20-1
CSALELQQLTYQETQYF
>TRBJ2-7|TRBV12-3/TRBV12-4
CASSRQKQGEQYF
>TRBJ1-2|TRBV14
CASSQARVPNYGYTF
>TRBJ1-6|TRBV7-9
CASSFITGQSSYNSPLHF
>TRBJ2-4|TRBV6-6
CASSWDSLGGNIQYF
>TRBJ2-3|TRBV9
CASSVEQSTDTQYF
>TRBJ2-1|TRBV10-2
CASSGTTNNEQFF
>TRBJ1-6|TRBV30
CAWSGGSSYNSPLHF
>TRBJ2-3|TRBV20-1
CSARVGASTDTQYF
>TRBJ2-3|TRBV20-1
CSARDLAGAADTQYF
>TRBJ1-5|TRBV18
CASSPGQSEYSNQPQHF
>TRBJ2-3|TRBV12-3/TRBV12-4
CASRMAGGTDTEYF
>TRBJ2-7|TRBV29-1
CSGSQGGAGEQYF
>TRBJ2-7|TRBV5-1
CASRLLAGVAYEQYF
>TRBJ2-3|TRBV6-1
CASNSIDTQYF
>TRBJ1-4|TRBV27
CASRQGPATNEKLFF
>TRBJ1-2|TRBV6-1
CASSLQGDYGYTF
>TRBJ1-2|TRBV12-3/TRBV12-4
CASSSPDSYGYTF
>TRBJ1-2|TRBV2
CASRGFQGDYGYTF
>TRBJ1-4|TRBV20-1
CSARDFRELFF
>TRBJ2-2|TRBV10-3
CAISEPRGLNTGELFF
>TRBJ2-3|TRBV2
CASRHNRDPRLADTQYF
>TRBJ2-1|TRBV15
CATSRETGLKNEQFF
>TRBJ2-7|TRBV20-1
CSARAQGDYLYEQYF
>TRBJ1-4|TRBV4-1
CASSPVTYRTNEKLFF
>TRBJ1-1|TRBV20-1
CSALPDQGMNTEAFF
>TRBJ1-5|TRBV20-1
CSAKEAASNQPQHF
>TRBJ2-1|TRBV2
CATLPRGDVGYNEQFF
>TRBJ1-5|TRBV4-1
CASSDSTATNQPQHF
>TRBJ2-1|TRBV7-9
CASSIRQGSYNEQFF
>TRBJ2-1|TRBV5-1
CASSRDRVVYNEQFF
>TRBJ1-2|TRBV19
CASSKQGDWHGYTF
>TRBJ2-1|TRBV5-1
CASSARLAGKSRYNEQFF
>TRBJ2-5|TRBV20-1
CSARARAGGKETQYF
>TRBJ2-7|TRBV20-1
CSARETPSYEQYF
>TRBJ1-1|TRBV20-1
CSARSTGLEAFF
>TRBJ1-1|TRBV20-1
CSARARVRSQRNTEAFF
>TRBJ2-1|TRBV7-2
CASSLTSGGIYNEQFF
>TRBJ2-5|TRBV27
CASSLSGWGGGETQYF
>TRBJ2-5|TRBV7-9
CASSLEHRGPRETQYF
>TRBJ2-4|TRBV20-1
CSGRQGGKNIQYF
>TRBJ1-2|TRBV30
CAWIEDFRFVNYGYTF
>-|TRBV20-1
CSASRITHLRLAGGPPEQYF
>TRBJ1-2|TRBV5-1
CASSLDSLGYTF
>TRBJ2-7|TRBV6-1
CASSGLQVSYEQYF
>TRBJ1-2|TRBV4-3
CASSQERGQGIPYGYTF
>TRBJ2-5|TRBV6-1
CASSQLLGGSETQYF